This is a list of T cell receptor beta chains from one sample in a study of Graves' ophthalmopathy and Graves' hyperthyroidism. TCRdb ran MiXCR on the multiplex PCR reads and lists one entry per CDR3 protein. This sample has roughly 700,000 distinct CDR3 sequences; roughly 41% occur once, and the top ten carry around 40%. Sequenced: peripheral blood. The receptors were gathered from an adult man with Graves' ophthalmopathy. The CDR3 runs from the conserved cysteine through the conserved F or W. A D gene is named only where the DNA matches it firmly. Clone size is stated in some rows and not others, as once, few, many or a class when expanded.

j_call,d_call,v_call,clone_size,cdr3_aa,cdr3_nt
TRBJ2-7,-,TRBV2,many,CATLDRMTYEQYF,TGTGCCACCCTCGACAGGATGACATACGAGCAGTACTTC
TRBJ1-1,-,TRBV14,-,CASSQDPRGNTEAFF,TGTGCCAGCAGCCAAGATCCTCGGGGGAACACTGAAGCTTTCTTT
TRBJ2-7,TRBD2,TRBV11-2,few,CASSLLAGGPVEQYF,TGTGCCAGCAGCTTATTGGCGGGAGGGCCCGTCGAGCAGTACTTC
TRBJ1-2,-,TRBV5-1,few,CASSLVVGRGYTF,TGCGCCAGCAGCTTGGTAGTAGGGCGAGGCTACACCTTC
TRBJ2-5,TRBD2,TRBV10-3,-,CASSLWKGGPETQYF,TGTGCCAGCAGTTTGTGGAAGGGAGGGCCGGAGACCCAGTACTTC
TRBJ2-5,TRBD2,TRBV20-1,-,CSAPTSGKTKYF,TGCAGTGCCCCAACTAGCGGCAAGACCAAGTACTTC
TRBJ1-2,-,TRBV10-3,-,CASSEYGSGGYTF,TGTGCCAGCAGTGAGTATGGATCTGGCGGCTACACCTTC
TRBJ1-5,-,TRBV6-4,-,CASRTDSIKRSSQPQHF,TGTGCCAGCAGGACGGACAGCATTAAGAGGTCTAGTCAGCCCCAGCATTTT
TRBJ2-5,-,TRBV29-1,-,CSVLEGVKTQYF,TGCAGCGTCCTTGAGGGCGTTAAGACCCAGTACTTC
TRBJ2-3,-,TRBV9,-,CASSGHTDTQYF,TGTGCCAGCAGCGGGCACACAGATACGCAGTATTTT
TRBJ1-4,-,TRBV7-6,once,CASSLSQGDNEKLFF,TGTGCCAGCAGCTTATCACAGGGTGATAATGAAAAACTGTTTTTT
TRBJ1-5,-,TRBV7-8,many,CASSLHGVGNQPQHF,TGTGCCAGCAGCCTACACGGAGTGGGCAATCAGCCCCAGCATTTT
TRBJ2-7,-,TRBV7-9,-,CASSQDTATYEQYF,TGCGCCAGCAGCCAAGATACCGCCACCTACGAGCAGTACTTC
TRBJ1-1,-,TRBV5-1,-,CASSQPQGVGEAFF,TGCGCCAGCAGCCAACCACAAGGGGTGGGAGAAGCTTTCTTT
TRBJ2-5,TRBD2,TRBV5-5,-,CASSKGLAGGLRRETQYF,TGTGCCAGCAGCAAGGGACTAGCGGGAGGGTTGAGGCGAGAGACCCAGTACTTC
TRBJ1-5,-,TRBV9,-,CASSVNAGPGITQPQHF,TGTGCCAGCAGCGTGAATGCGGGCCCGGGAATAACGCAGCCCCAGCATTTT
TRBJ1-5,TRBD1,TRBV7-9,-,CASSTDREYQPQHF,TGTGCCAGCAGCACAGACAGGGAGTATCAGCCCCAGCATTTT
TRBJ2-7,-,TRBV15,many,CATSRPSGRQRSYEQYF,TGTGCCACCAGCAGACCTTCAGGGAGACAGCGCTCCTACGAGCAGTACTTC
TRBJ2-7,-,TRBV2,many,CASSDTYEQYF,TGTGCCAGCAGTGATACCTACGAGCAGTACTTC
TRBJ2-5,TRBD2,TRBV4-2,few,CASSQDRTSGSGETQYF,TGTGCCAGCAGCCAAGATCGGACTAGCGGGAGCGGTGAGACCCAGTACTTC
TRBJ1-2,-,TRBV2,-,CASSLAGNRGYTF,TGTGCCAGCAGCTTAGCCGGTAACAGGGGCTACACCTTC
TRBJ1-4,TRBD1,TRBV25-1,-,CAQPGTGNEKLFF,TGTGCTCAGCCCGGGACAGGGAATGAAAAACTGTTTTTT
TRBJ2-5,TRBD1,TRBV9,-,CASSPATGSGETQYF,TGTGCCAGCAGCCCCGCGACAGGGTCGGGGGAGACCCAGTACTTC
TRBJ1-1,-,TRBV25-1,few,CASSDSAGGTEAFF,TGTGCCAGCAGTGATAGTGCCGGGGGCACTGAAGCTTTCTTT
TRBJ1-3,-,TRBV14,-,CASSHESSGNTIYF,TGTGCCAGCAGCCATGAAAGCTCTGGAAACACCATATATTTT
TRBJ2-2,TRBD2,TRBV19,-,CASSTISGGNTGELFF,TGTGCCAGTAGTACCATTAGCGGGGGGAACACCGGGGAGCTGTTTTTT
TRBJ1-1,TRBD1,TRBV6-6,few,CAIWTGETVEAFF,TGTGCCATCTGGACAGGGGAGACCGTAGAAGCTTTCTTT